This T cell receptor (beta chain) emerged from a study of CD8 T cells in Susac syndrome. General study findings and limits: By the study's own acknowledgment, its TCR sequencing and HLA analysis included relatively few individuals.

V lost 1 base to trimming and J lost 15 bases, with 13 bases between them. CDR1 and CDR2 (germline): LGHDT, YNNKEL (reference sequence). The CDR3 is 12 residues long. With respect to this clonotype: Its antigen remains unknown.

The authors carried out high-throughput sequencing of TCR beta. They applied it to CD8+ and CD4+ T cells obtained from blood. Reverse transcription of roughly 0.5 to 1 ug RNA used random hexamers. A multiplex approach, immunoSEQ multiplex PCR, amplified TCR beta CDR3 across 54 Vbeta and 13 Jbeta. In TCRdb, the immunoSEQ multiplex PCR reads were re-called with MiXCR into one record per CDR3 protein. The sample gives 190,000 or so distinct CDR3 sequences, 85% to 95% of which show up once; 0.082% is in the top ten. This receptor was taken from a human donor with multiple sclerosis. Sequenced sample: CD4+ T cells from PBMCs. The V gene is TRBV3-1, the J gene TRBJ2-1, with D maybe TRBD2 (6 bases). The CDR3 DNA reads TGTGCCAGCAGCCAAGGGGGGGAGCGTCGGTTCTTC. The encoded protein is CASSQGGERRFF.